These 8 T cell receptor beta chains originate from one sample sequenced in a study of blood T cell repertoires in COVID-19. Repertoires were generated with immunoSEQ multiplex PCR, while TCRdb's copy carries only in-frame clones and drops some. Of more than 90,000 clones in the sample, approximately 86% were seen once. Sequencing used peripheral blood. Receptors originate from a human donor in a cohort sampled during active COVID-19.

V gene TRBV27 combines with J gene TRBJ2-7; D remains unclear. CDR1 MNHEY and CDR2 SMNVEV come from the germline V gene (reference sequence). This CDR3 is built from 14 residues. Trimming stripped 2 bases from V and 1 base from J, with 9 bases between. The CDR3 coding sequence is TGTGCCAGCAGTTTAGGGCGTCTATCCTACGAGCAGTACTTC. It translates to CASSLGRLSYEQYF.

The J gene is TRBJ2-5, the V gene TRBV12-3 or TRBV12-4, with TRBD2 matching 7 bases. The CDR3 contains 13 residues. The V and J ends lost 6 bases and 5 bases, in that order; junction bases with no gene match: 6. The CDR3 DNA is TGTGCCAGCAGACGCGGGGGATTGGAGACCCAGTACTTC. Its translation is CASRRGGLETQYF.

This clone was observed a single time. The rearrangement joins TRBV6-2 or TRBV6-3 to TRBJ2-3; 13 nucleotides agree with TRBD2. The germline CDR1 and CDR2 sequences are MNHEY and SVGEGT. This CDR3 comprises 15 residues. The V segment lost 4 bases and the J segment 7 bases; nucleotides outside the gene matches: 5. CDR3: CASSSPGLAGYTQYF. In DNA, the CDR3 is TGTGCCAGCAGTTCACCGGGACTAGCGGGGTATACGCAGTATTTT.

The chain uses TRBV7-8 and TRBJ1-5; D possibly corresponds to TRBD1 (5 bases). With 8 bases removed from V and 3 bases from J, the gap between germline ends came to 14 bases. There are 14 residues in the CDR3. CDR1 is SGHVS and CDR2 is FQNEAQ in the germline V gene. The CDR3 DNA is TGTGCCAGCGGAAGGGGCGGAGCCAATCAGCCCCAGCATTTT. This encodes CASGRGGANQPQHF.

The count of this clone is one. The V call is TRBV10-3, the J call TRBJ1-5; 7 bases are shared with TRBD1. CDR1 is ENHRY, CDR2 SYGVKD, per germline. V shed 2 bases and J 4 bases; nucleotides not matched to a gene: 5. The CDR3 is made up of 15 amino acids. CDR3 loop: CAISEVGDRNQPQHF. The CDR3 DNA follows: TGTGCCATCAGTGAGGTCGGGGACAGAAATCAGCCCCAGCATTTT.

The chain uses TRBV5-1 and TRBJ2-2; 8 nucleotides align to TRBD2. CDR1 is SGHRS, CDR2 YFSETQ, per germline. The trim removed 1 base at V and 4 bases at J, leaving 6 bases unmatched. CDR3 length: 16 residues. CDR3 region: CASSLNSGDPTGELFF. CDR3 in DNA: TGCGCCAGCAGCTTGAATAGCGGGGATCCCACCGGGGAGCTGTTTTTT.

The J gene is TRBJ1-4, the V gene TRBV6-1, with 7 bases matching TRBD1. CDR3 length equals 15 residues. J gave up 3 bases and V 3 bases, and 4 bases lay outside the gene matches. The germline CDR1 and CDR2 sequences are MNHNS and SASEGT. In DNA form, the CDR3 reads TGTGCCAGCAGTGATACAGGGGAAGCTAATGAAAAACTGTTTTTT. Protein: CASSDTGEANEKLFF.

This clone came up once. V gene TRBV19 combines with J gene TRBJ1-5; TRBD1 is a possible D gene (5 bases). The length of the CDR3 is 15 residues. The germline CDR1 and CDR2 sequences are LNHDA and SQIVND (reference sequence). The V and J ends lost 3 bases and 10 bases respectively, with 19 bases between them. CDR3 residues: CASSMGRVYEEPQHF. CDR3 coding DNA: TGTGCCAGTAGTATGGGCAGGGTCTACGAAGAACCCCAGCATTTT.